This note documents a single TCR beta chain sequence. The source of the sample is a study of blood T cell repertoires in COVID-19. How the authors handled the data: Amplifying reference gene primers gave estimates of nucleated cell counts. Sequencing was performed with immunoSEQ multiplex PCR; in TCRdb, only in-frame clones are kept and a portion is missing. V and J calls and clone size are copied from that table; D and trimming were computed from the DNA. The sample has around 150,000 clones; roughly 88% are singletons. This CDR3 is built from 14 residues. V dropped 4 bases and J dropped 0 bases, with 7 bases sitting between them. Per germline, CDR1 LGHDT and CDR2 YNNKEL (reference sequence). Participant age was roughly 18 to 90 years, and participants resided in fewer than 30 US areas.

The source of this sequence is a man between 65 and 80 years old who had been exposed to COVID-19. The chain couples TRBV3-1 (or the pseudogene TRBV3-2) to TRBJ1-3; D might be TRBD1 (5 bases). Material: PBMCs or T cells enriched from blood (not recorded which). CDR3 nucleotides: TGTGCCAGCAGCCCAGACAGCTCTGGAAACACCATATATTTT. This translates into CASSPDSSGNTIYF.